This T cell receptor beta chain was profiled in a study of identical twins (TCRdb year 2016). With regard to the full study: To test whether fetal clonotypes persist, the study used deep sequencing on TCR alpha and beta repertoires from monozygotic twins, unrelated adults of various ages, and cord blood. To rule out contamination, the twin experiments were replicated at different times with different library preparation protocols. Broader findings and caveats from the paper: Conclusions relied on cross-sectional statistical analysis, since the same donors could not be followed over many years. Fewer insertions were carried by abundant cord blood beta clonotypes, a similar but weaker trend appeared in young adult naive repertoires, and no such trend appeared in memory repertoires. In beta out-of-frame sequences, excess twin sharing was weaker, because having fewer shared sequences lowered the signal-to-noise ratio. In monozygotic twins, recombination models systematically underestimated out-of-frame TCR alpha sharing, but the models matched the sharing seen between unrelated individuals. Zero-insertion analyses could be partly confounded by invariant T cells such as MAIT and iNKT, though diverse VJ usage argued against such confounding for most clonotypes. Compared with coincidental sharing between unrelated individuals, out-of-frame TCR alpha sequences shared between twins showed an excess of sequences with low generation probability.

V is pruned by 5 bases and J by 10 bases, leaving 13 bases of the junction without a gene match. Including cysteine and phenylalanine, the CDR3 has 16 amino acids. Just the 48-base CDR3 DNA is kept, in frame starting at base 1. Preparation of the library involved 5' RACE. Sequencing took place on an Illumina HiSeq 2000. A universal primer binding site was introduced by template switching, and a unique molecular identifier was present in the final cDNA, enabling accurate counting of TCR cDNA molecules. First-strand cDNA for TCR alpha and beta chains was synthesized from specific primers in the conserved constant-segment region. To control for contamination, every cDNA library carried two barcodes: a SMART-Mk sample barcode plus Illumina barcodes. TruSeq adapter sequences along with Illumina sample barcodes were introduced in two successive PCR steps. TCR alpha and beta cDNA libraries were sequenced on the Illumina HiSeq platform with custom primers. The authors processed their data as follows. Unique molecular identifiers were extracted from raw reads with MiGEC, and CDR3 positions were determined with MiXCR. For each individual, recombination models were inferred using an EM algorithm with the repgenHMM and IGoR tools. The analysis of shared clonotypes was done with the tcR package in R, with sharing normalized by the product of cloneset sizes. To study raw recombination free of thymic and clonal selection effects, out-of-frame nonproductive sequences were analyzed. Using fastp trimming at Q25 and MiXCR clonotype assembly, TCRdb reanalyzed the public sequencing data and kept in-frame beta chains. All rows with the same CDR3 protein become a single entry with the most common DNA and genes. These V and J calls are TCRdb output, not the study's own analysis. In all, the sample holds some 1,600,000 distinct CDR3 sequences, and roughly 35% of those were seen once. The ten largest clones take up over 0.25% of the sample.

All donors were healthy Caucasians. This clonotype was seen at least ten times. Its antigen specificity is not known. No much larger clone is present one base from it, and per-base qualities are unavailable. The rearranged chain carries TRBV12-3 or TRBV12-4 and TRBJ2-1, and TRBD2 aligns with 11 junction nucleotides. The receptor was isolated from a newborn girl in good health. The sample was cord blood. CDR3 protein: CASSPRTSGRIREQFF. The bases read TGTGCCAGCAGTCCCAGGACTAGCGGGCGCATTAGGGAGCAGTTCTTC.